These 5 T cell receptor beta chains came from one sample sequenced in a study of shared clonotypes between healthy human individuals. Profiled with immunoSEQ multiplex PCR; TCRdb holds only in-frame clones, not every one. Of some 120,000 clones listed, 68% were seen once; the top ten hold 24%. The specimen was memory CD8+ T cells sorted from blood. Subset: CD45RO+ cells pooled with CCR7-negative TemRA cells. The receptors here all came from a woman aged 25 to 39 in good health.

The CDR3 reads CASSPDGGRTEAFF. The CDR3 DNA reads as TGTGCCAGCAGTCCGGACGGGGGGAGAACTGAAGCTTTCTTT. V is TRBV2 and J is TRBJ1-1; a weak D match, TRBD1 (5 bases). The length of the CDR3 is 14 residues. Trimming shortened V by 5 bases and J by 5 bases, and 15 bases separated the two germline ends. CDR1 and CDR2 from the germline V gene are SNHLY and FYNNEI.

Concerning this clone itself: The CDR3 end shows no conserved phenylalanine or tryptophan, and so a read error is likely. V gene TRBV7-8 combines with J gene TRBJ2-7; D possibly corresponds to TRBD1 (6 bases). Trimming stripped 4 bases from V and 7 bases from J, with 23 bases between. CDR1 is SGHVS, CDR2 FQNEAQ, per germline. CDR3 length: 16 residues. For the CDR3, the DNA is TGTGCCAGCAGCTATCTTAGCCCCGTGGGGGCTGGGGAGCAGTACCTC. Its translation is CASSYLSPVGAGEQYL.

The V and J genes are TRBV4-2 and TRBJ2-7; the match to TRBD2 covers 12 bases. The CDR3 is 17 amino acids. In germline, CDR1 is LGHNA, CDR2 YNFKEQ. V was clipped by 0 bases and J by 3 bases; unmatched bases: 6. DNA for the CDR3: TGTGCCAGCAGCCAAGATGTACTAGCGGGAGGCATCTACGAGCAGTACTTC. Residues: CASSQDVLAGGIYEQYF.

V is TRBV6-5 and J is TRBJ2-2; D is ambiguous. Per germline, CDR1 MNHEY and CDR2 SVGAGI. Deletions cut 0 bases from V and 5 bases from J, with 13 bases between. The CDR3 runs 16 residues. The CDR3 region is CASSYSAPWNTGELFF. DNA for the CDR3: TGTGCCAGCAGTTACTCGGCACCTTGGAATACCGGGGAGCTGTTTTTT.

The chain uses TRBV28 and TRBJ2-2; D perhaps matches TRBD1 (6 bases). Trimming left V 8 bases short and J 0 bases short, with 10 bases between. This CDR3 has 14 residues. CDR1 is MDHEN and CDR2 is SYDVKM in the germline V gene. In nucleotides, the CDR3 is TGTGCCAGCTGGACAGCTACGAACACCGGGGAGCTGTTTTTT. Translated, it gives CASWTATNTGELFF.